The rows below give T cell receptor beta chains drawn from one sample of a study of blood T cell repertoires in COVID-19. The repertoire was sequenced with immunoSEQ multiplex PCR; TCRdb's copy has only in-frame clones and lacks some. The sample contains approximately 380,000 clones, less than 85% of which appear only once. Sequencing used peripheral blood. Every receptor here comes from a young woman with acute or convalescent COVID-19. Both conserved end residues are trimmed from each CDR3. The order of the fields is D gene, V gene, J gene, CDR3 protein. D genes are given only for firm matches.

TRBD1	TRBV30	TRBJ1-5	AWDRGGQPQH
TRBD2	TRBV9	TRBJ2-2	ASGGGRATGELF
TRBD2	TRBV10-2	TRBJ2-7	ASSEGAGVSEQY
.	TRBV18	TRBJ1-2	ASSPPQVMFGGYT
TRBD1	TRBV7-6	TRBJ2-7	ASSLETGGLYEQY
.	TRBV5-1	TRBJ2-2	ASSPGTNTGELF
TRBD1	TRBV5-1	TRBJ1-1	ASRGQDSEAF
.	TRBV27	TRBJ1-1	ASMGGTTEAF
TRBD1	TRBV19	TRBJ1-1	ASSIATGIEAF
.	TRBV3-1/TRBV3-2	TRBJ2-2	ASSQFVQLTGELF
.	TRBV20-1	TRBJ1-2	SALTGYGYT
.	TRBV13	TRBJ2-4	ASSPPGTKNIQY
.	TRBV19	TRBJ1-1	ASSIPYRAGNTEAF
.	TRBV27	TRBJ1-5	ASSLSPGGRPQH
TRBD1	TRBV7-3	TRBJ1-5	ASSRAGTEDQPQH
TRBD1	TRBV10-3	TRBJ2-1	AISESRQGNNEQF
TRBD1	TRBV6-5	TRBJ1-3	ASMKGTASGNTIY
.	TRBV19	TRBJ1-1	ASSQIWGQNTEAF
.	TRBV4-1	TRBJ1-1	ASSPESPMNTEAF
.	TRBV9	TRBJ1-2	ASSVPDSFGYT
.	TRBV5-1	TRBJ2-1	ASSFSGVLSYNEQF
.	TRBV2	TRBJ1-4	ASKDTRELF
.	TRBV6-5	TRBJ1-3	ASRMEAFSGNTIY
TRBD1	TRBV4-1	TRBJ1-6	ASSTGVSNSPLH
.	TRBV27	TRBJ1-3	ASSFSARGARGNTIY
TRBD1	TRBV15	TRBJ1-5	ATSTLYRGSNQPQH
.	TRBV5-1	TRBJ2-5	ASRRGSQETQY
TRBD1	TRBV28	TRBJ1-1	ASSTNGQGIGEAF
.	TRBV4-1	TRBJ2-7	ASSQALGSSYEQY
.	TRBV15	TRBJ1-1	ATSRGGPSNTEAF
TRBD1	TRBV29-1	TRBJ2-5	SVDRGLEETQY
.	TRBV7-9	TRBJ2-3	ASSLGGVLTDTQY
TRBD2	TRBV28	TRBJ2-2	ASSFTSVSRANTGELF
TRBD1	TRBV28	TRBJ1-5	ASSLPSGGSQPQH
TRBD2	TRBV5-5	TRBJ2-5	ASSAGLAGGEETQY
TRBD1	TRBV7-9	TRBJ1-1	ASSSPGQGGTEAF
.	TRBV5-1	TRBJ1-1	ASSLAGGRTEAF
TRBD1	TRBV5-1	TRBJ2-6	ASSSTSIILRGTGYGANVLT
TRBD2	TRBV6-5	TRBJ2-3	ASSYGAGGRSDTQY